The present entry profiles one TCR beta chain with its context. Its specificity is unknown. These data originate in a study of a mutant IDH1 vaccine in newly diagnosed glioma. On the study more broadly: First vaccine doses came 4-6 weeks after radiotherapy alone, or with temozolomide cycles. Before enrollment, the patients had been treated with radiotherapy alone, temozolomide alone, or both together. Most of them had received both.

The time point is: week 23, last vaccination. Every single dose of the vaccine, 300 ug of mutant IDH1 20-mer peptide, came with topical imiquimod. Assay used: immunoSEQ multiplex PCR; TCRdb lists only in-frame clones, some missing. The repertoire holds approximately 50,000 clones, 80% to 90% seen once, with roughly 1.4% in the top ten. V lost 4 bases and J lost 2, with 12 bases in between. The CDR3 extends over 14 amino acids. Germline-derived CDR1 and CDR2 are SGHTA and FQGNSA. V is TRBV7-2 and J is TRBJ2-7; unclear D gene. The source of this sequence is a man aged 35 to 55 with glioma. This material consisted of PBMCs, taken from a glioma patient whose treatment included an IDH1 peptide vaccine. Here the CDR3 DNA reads TGTGCCAGCAGCTCCCAGGACCCACCCTACGAGCAGTACTTC. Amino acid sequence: CASSSQDPPYEQYF.